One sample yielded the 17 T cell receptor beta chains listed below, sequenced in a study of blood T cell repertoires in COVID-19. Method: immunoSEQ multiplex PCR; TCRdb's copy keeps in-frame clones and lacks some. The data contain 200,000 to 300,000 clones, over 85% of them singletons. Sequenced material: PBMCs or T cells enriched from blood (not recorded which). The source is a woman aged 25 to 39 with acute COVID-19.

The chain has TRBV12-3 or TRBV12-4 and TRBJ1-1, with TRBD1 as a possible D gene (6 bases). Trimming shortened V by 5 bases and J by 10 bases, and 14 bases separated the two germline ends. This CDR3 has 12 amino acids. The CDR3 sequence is CASSQGPTRAFF. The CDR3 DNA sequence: TGTGCCAGCAGTCAGGGGCCCACCCGAGCTTTCTTT.

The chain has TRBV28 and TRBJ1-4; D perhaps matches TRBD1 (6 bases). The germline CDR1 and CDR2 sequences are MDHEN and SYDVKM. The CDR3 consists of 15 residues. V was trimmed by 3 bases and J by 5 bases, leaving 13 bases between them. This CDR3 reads CASSLYRARNEKLFF. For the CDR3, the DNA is TGTGCCAGCAGTTTGTACAGGGCCCGAAATGAAAAACTGTTTTTT.

CDR3: CASSELRGPPYNEQFF. DNA for the CDR3: TGTGCCAGCAGTGAATTAAGAGGCCCGCCTTACAATGAGCAGTTCTTC. V gene TRBV6-1 combines with J gene TRBJ2-1; D not certain. CDR1 is MNHNS and CDR2 is SASEGT in the germline V gene. The length of the CDR3 is 16 residues. The V end lost 2 bases, the J end lost 4 bases, and 15 bases lay between the germline ends.

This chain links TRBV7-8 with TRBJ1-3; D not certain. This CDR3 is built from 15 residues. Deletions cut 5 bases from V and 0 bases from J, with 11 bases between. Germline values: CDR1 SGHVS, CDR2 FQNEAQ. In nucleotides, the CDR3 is TGTGCCAGCAGCCCCTGGGCCTCCTCTGGAAACACCATATATTTT. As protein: CASSPWASSGNTIYF.

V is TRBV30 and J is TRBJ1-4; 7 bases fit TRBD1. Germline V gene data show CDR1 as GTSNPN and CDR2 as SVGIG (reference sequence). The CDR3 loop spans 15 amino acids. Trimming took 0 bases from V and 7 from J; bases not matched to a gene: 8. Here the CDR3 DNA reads TGTGCCTGGAGTGTATTCCGAGGGACAGCTGAAAAACTGTTTTTT. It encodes CAWSVFRGTAEKLFF. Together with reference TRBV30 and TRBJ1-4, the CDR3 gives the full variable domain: SQTIHQWPATLVQPVGSPLSLECTVEGTSNPNLYWYRQAAGRGLQLLFYSVGIGQISSEVPQNLSASRPQDRQFILSSKKLLLSDSGFYLCAWSVFRGTAEKLFFGSGTQLSVL.

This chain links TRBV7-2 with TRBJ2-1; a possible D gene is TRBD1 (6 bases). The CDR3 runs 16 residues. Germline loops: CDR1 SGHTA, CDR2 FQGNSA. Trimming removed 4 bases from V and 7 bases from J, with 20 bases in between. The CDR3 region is CASSWAGSRGSNEQFF. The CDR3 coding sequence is TGTGCCAGCAGCTGGGCCGGGTCCAGGGGTTCTAATGAGCAGTTCTTC.

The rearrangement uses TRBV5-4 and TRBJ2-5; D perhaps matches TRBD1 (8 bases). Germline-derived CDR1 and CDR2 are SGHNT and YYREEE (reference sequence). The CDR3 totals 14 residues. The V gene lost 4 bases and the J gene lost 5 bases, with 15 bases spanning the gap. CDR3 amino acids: CASSPRGRGETQYF. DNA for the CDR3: TGTGCCAGCAGCCCCAGGGGGCGGGGGGAGACCCAGTACTTC.

CDR3 in DNA: TGTGCCAGCAGCCTAGGGGTTTACGAAAATGAAGCTTTCTTT. This gives the protein CASSLGVYENEAFF. The rearrangement links TRBV4-2 to TRBJ1-1; D is perhaps TRBD1 (5 bases). Germline V gene sequence: CDR1 LGHNA, CDR2 YNFKEQ. Trimming left V 4 bases short and J 7 bases short, with 16 bases between. The length of the CDR3 is 14 residues.

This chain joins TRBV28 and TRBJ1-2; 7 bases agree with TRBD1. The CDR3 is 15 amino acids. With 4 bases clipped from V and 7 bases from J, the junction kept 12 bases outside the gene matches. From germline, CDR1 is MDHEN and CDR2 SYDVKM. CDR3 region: CASSSLTGPRRGYTF. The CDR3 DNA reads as TGTGCCAGCAGTTCCTTGACAGGGCCGAGGCGTGGCTACACCTTC.

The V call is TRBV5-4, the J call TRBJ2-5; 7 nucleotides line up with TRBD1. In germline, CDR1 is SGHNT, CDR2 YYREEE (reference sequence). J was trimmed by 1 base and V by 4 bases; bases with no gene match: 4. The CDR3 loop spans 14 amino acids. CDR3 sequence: CASSTGTAQETQYF. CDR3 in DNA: TGTGCCAGCAGCACCGGGACAGCCCAAGAGACCCAGTACTTC.

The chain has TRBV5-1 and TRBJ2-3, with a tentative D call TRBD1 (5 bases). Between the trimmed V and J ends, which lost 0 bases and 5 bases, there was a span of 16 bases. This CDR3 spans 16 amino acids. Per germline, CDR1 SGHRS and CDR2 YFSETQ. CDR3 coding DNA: TGCGCCAGCAGCTTGGACCAGGGCCAGCCTAGAGATACGCAGTATTTT. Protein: CASSLDQGQPRDTQYF.

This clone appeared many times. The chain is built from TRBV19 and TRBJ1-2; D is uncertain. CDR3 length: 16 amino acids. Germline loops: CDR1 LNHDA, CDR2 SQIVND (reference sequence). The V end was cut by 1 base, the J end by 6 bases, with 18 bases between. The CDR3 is CASSIVAKRIVDGYTF. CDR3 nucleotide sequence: TGTGCCAGTAGTATAGTGGCCAAGCGGATCGTCGATGGCTACACCTTC. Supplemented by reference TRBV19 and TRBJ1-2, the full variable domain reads DGGITQSPKYLFRKEGQNVTLSCEQNLNHDAMYWYRQDPGQGLRLIYYSQIVNDFQKGDIAEGYSVSREKKESFPLTVTSAQKNPTAFYLCASSIVAKRIVDGYTFGSGTRLTVV.

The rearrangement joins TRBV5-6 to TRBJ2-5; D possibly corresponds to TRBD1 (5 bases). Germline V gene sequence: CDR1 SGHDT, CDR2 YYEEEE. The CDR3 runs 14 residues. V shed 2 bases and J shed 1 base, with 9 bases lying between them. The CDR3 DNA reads TGTGCCAGCAGCTTTCCCACAGGCCAAGAGACCCAGTACTTC. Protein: CASSFPTGQETQYF.

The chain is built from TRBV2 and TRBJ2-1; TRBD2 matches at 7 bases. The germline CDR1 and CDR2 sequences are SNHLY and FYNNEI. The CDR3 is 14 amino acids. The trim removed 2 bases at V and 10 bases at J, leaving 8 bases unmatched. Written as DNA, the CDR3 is TGTGCCAGCAGTGAATATGAGGGAGCGGGGGAGCAGTTCTTC. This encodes CASSEYEGAGEQFF.

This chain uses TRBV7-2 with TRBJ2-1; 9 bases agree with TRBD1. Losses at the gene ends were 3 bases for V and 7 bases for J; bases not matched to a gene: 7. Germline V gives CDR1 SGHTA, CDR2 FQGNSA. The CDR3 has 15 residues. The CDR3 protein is CASSFRQGGTNEQFF. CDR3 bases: TGTGCCAGCAGCTTCCGACAGGGGGGAACGAATGAGCAGTTCTTC.

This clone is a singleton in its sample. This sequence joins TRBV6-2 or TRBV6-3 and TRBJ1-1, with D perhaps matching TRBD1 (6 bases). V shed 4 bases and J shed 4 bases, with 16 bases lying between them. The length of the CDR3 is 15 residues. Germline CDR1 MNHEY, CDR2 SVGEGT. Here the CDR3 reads CASSSVRDIGTEAFF. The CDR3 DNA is TGTGCCAGCAGTTCCGTCAGGGACATTGGCACTGAAGCTTTCTTT.

The CDR3: CASGDRMNEKLFF. CDR3 bases: TGTGCCAGCGGGGACAGGATGAATGAAAAACTGTTTTTT. The chain couples TRBV6-5 to TRBJ1-4, with TRBD1 identical over 8 bases. The length of the CDR3 is 13 residues. Germline CDR1 MNHEY, CDR2 SVGAGI. The V gene end was trimmed by 8 bases and the J gene end by 5 bases; junction bases not matched to a gene: 4.